Listed below are T cell receptor beta chains from one sample, sequenced in a study of blood T cell repertoires in COVID-19. The table came from immunoSEQ multiplex PCR; TCRdb's copy has only in-frame clones and leaves some out. This table has around 700,000 clones, 85% to 90% appearing once. The specimen was peripheral blood. Receptor source: a woman under 30 with acute or convalescent COVID-19. Each CDR3 is given with its conserved first and last residue. The D gene is left open where the match is weak. Only some rows state a clone size, as once, few, many or a class for expanded clones.

few	TRBV24-1	TRBD1	TRBJ1-2	CATSDRGGYGYTF	TGTGCCACTTCGGACAGGGGGGGCTATGGCTACACCTTC
once	TRBV4-1	.	TRBJ1-4	CASSLSGQPLNEKLFF	TGCGCCAGCAGCCTCTCTGGACAGCCTCTAAATGAAAAACTGTTTTTT
.	TRBV3-1/TRBV3-2	.	TRBJ1-1	CASSQVEGTFF	TGTGCCAGCAGCCAAGTTGAGGGAACTTTCTTT
.	TRBV12-5	TRBD2	TRBJ2-2	CASGSGGLAGAPNTGELFF	TGTGCTAGTGGTTCCGGGGGACTAGCGGGCGCCCCGAACACCGGGGAGCTGTTTTTT
.	TRBV7-7	.	TRBJ2-2	CASSSLANTGELFF	TGTGCCAGCAGCTCACTAGCGAACACCGGGGAGCTGTTTTTT
.	TRBV30	.	TRBJ1-1	CAWMGGALSDKAFF	TGTGCCTGGATGGGGGGGGCTCTCAGTGATAAAGCTTTCTTT
.	TRBV18	TRBD2	TRBJ2-5	CASASRREETQYF	TGTGCCAGCGCGTCGCGGCGGGAGGAGACCCAGTACTTC
.	TRBV2	.	TRBJ1-2	CAIYPRETYGYTF	TGTGCCATCTACCCCCGGGAGACCTATGGCTACACCTTC
.	TRBV7-9	.	TRBJ2-1	CASSLARGSPNNEQFF	TGTGCCAGCAGCTTAGCAAGGGGGTCCCCAAACAATGAGCAGTTCTTC
.	TRBV6-5	.	TRBJ2-7	CASSYSDLGGHEQYF	TGTGCCAGCAGTTACTCGGACCTTGGAGGCCACGAGCAGTACTTC
.	TRBV7-8	.	TRBJ2-7	CASSPIDWGGGRYF	TGTGCCAGCAGCCCAATCGATTGGGGGGGCGGACGGTACTTC
.	TRBV2	TRBD2	TRBJ2-1	CASREQFTSGQSSYNEQFF	TGTGCCAGCAGAGAGCAGTTCACTAGCGGACAGAGCTCCTACAATGAGCAGTTCTTC
.	TRBV4-3	.	TRBJ1-5	CASSQDLRGWNQPQHF	TGCGCCAGCAGCCAAGATCTCAGGGGCTGGAATCAGCCCCAGCATTTT
.	TRBV19	TRBD1	TRBJ1-2	CASSIQQGQGFGYTF	TGTGCCAGTAGTATCCAGCAGGGACAGGGTTTTGGCTACACCTTC
once	TRBV19	.	TRBJ1-2	CAREPPGRATHYGYTF	TGTGCCAGAGAGCCCCCCGGCAGGGCGACTCACTATGGCTACACCTTC
.	TRBV7-9	TRBD1	TRBJ2-6	CASSSTGSAVLTF	TGTGCCAGCAGCTCGACAGGGTCCGCGGTCCTGACTTTC
.	TRBV21-1	.	TRBJ1-2	CASSKPNGQVYGYTF	TGTGCCAGCAGCAAACCAAACGGTCAGGTCTATGGCTACACCTTC
.	TRBV5-1	.	TRBJ2-1	CASSLASIEQFF	TGCGCCAGCAGCTTGGCTTCTATTGAGCAGTTCTTC
.	TRBV4-1	.	TRBJ1-2	CASSPRVDYGYTF	TGCGCCAGCAGCCCCCGGGTCGACTATGGCTACACCTTC
.	TRBV29-1	TRBD2	TRBJ2-1	CSVEPLPSGGAGEQFF	TGCAGCGTTGAACCTCTTCCTAGCGGGGGGGCCGGTGAGCAGTTCTTC
.	TRBV9	.	TRBJ2-1	CASSVGGEPSYNEQFF	TGTGCCAGCAGCGTAGGCGGGGAACCCTCCTACAATGAGCAGTTCTTC
.	TRBV20-1	.	TRBJ1-1	CSASRGVRAEAFF	TGCAGTGCTAGTCGGGGGGTGAGGGCTGAAGCTTTCTTT
.	TRBV10-3	TRBD1	TRBJ2-6	CAIWTGGNSGANVLTF	TGTGCCATCTGGACAGGGGGAAACTCTGGGGCCAACGTCCTGACTTTC